This T cell receptor beta chain was documented in a study of blood T cell repertoires in COVID-19. CDR3 length: 14 residues. Germline lookup yields CDR1 SGHDT and CDR2 YYEEEE. V shed 0 bases and J 4 bases; nucleotides not matched to a gene: 2. A PCR-confirmed or clinician-diagnosed COVID-19 case had contacted exposed participants within 2 weeks of entry. This table comes from immunoSEQ multiplex PCR, and its TCRdb copy is limited to in-frame clones, with some not included. The repertoire has over 250,000 clones, roughly 80% of them found once; the top ten carry over 4%. The chain links TRBV5-6 to TRBJ2-3, with 7 nucleotides matching TRBD2. The sequenced material came from PBMCs or T cells enriched from blood (not recorded which). This clonotype was obtained from a man aged 35 to 55 who had been exposed to COVID-19. The CDR3 loop reads CASSLGLAADTQYF. Here the CDR3 DNA reads TGTGCCAGCAGCTTGGGACTAGCTGCAGATACGCAGTATTTT.